This T cell receptor beta chain was recovered during a study of blood T cell repertoires in COVID-19. Study-level background: Material from acute and convalescent COVID-19 was sourced from the United States, Italy and Spain. T cells, B-cell-depleted T cells, or PBMCs provided the cDNA or gDNA that served as material.

V dropped 3 bases and J dropped 4 bases, with 6 bases sitting between them. CDR1 and CDR2 (germline): SGHAT, FQDESV (reference sequence). This CDR3 comprises 12 residues. In the authors' workflow: How many nucleated cells were present was estimated from reference gene primer amplification. Assay: immunoSEQ multiplex PCR; the TCRdb copy retains only in-frame clones and omits some. V and J calls plus clone size are reproduced from that table; the DNA served to infer D and trimming. The data show approximately 140,000 clones, roughly 76% seen once. The rearrangement links TRBV11-1 to TRBJ2-5; D gene unclear. This sequence originates from a human donor with acute or convalescent COVID-19. The donor label of this sample is uncertain. The source material was peripheral blood. CDR3 loop: CASSLTSETQYF. CDR3 in DNA: TGTGCCAGCAGCTTGACTTCAGAGACCCAGTACTTC.